Following are 18 T cell receptor beta chains from one sample sequenced in a study of blood T cell repertoires in COVID-19. The repertoire was sequenced with immunoSEQ multiplex PCR; TCRdb's copy has only in-frame clones and lacks some. The sample lists 150,000 or so clones, around 88% occurring once. Sample: peripheral blood. These receptors came from a man aged 45-65 years with acute or convalescent COVID-19.

The chain combines TRBV28 with TRBJ1-5; D possibly corresponds to TRBD1 (5 bases). Trimming left V 5 bases short and J 0 bases short, with 8 bases between. This CDR3 is built from 14 residues. Germline-derived CDR1 and CDR2 are MDHEN and SYDVKM. This CDR3 reads CASSPTVSNQPQHF. Written as DNA, the CDR3 is TGTGCCAGCAGTCCGACAGTTAGCAATCAGCCCCAGCATTTT. The variable domain in full, with the rest retrieved from reference TRBV28 and TRBJ1-5, is DVKVTQSSRYLVKRTGEKVFLECVQDMDHENMFWYRQDPGLGLRLIYFSYDVKMKEKGDIPEGYSVSREKKERFSLILESASTNQTSMYLCASSPTVSNQPQHFGDGTRLSIL.

The chain joins TRBV7-9 to TRBJ1-1; TRBD1 agrees at 7 bases. The CDR3 sequence is 16 residues long. CDR1 is SEHNR and CDR2 is FQNEAQ in the germline V gene (reference sequence). J gave up 7 bases and V 4 bases, and 15 bases lay outside the gene matches. In DNA, the CDR3 is TGTGCCAGCAGCTCTATTCCGGGACAGCGACTTCTTGAAGCTTTCTTT. Translation: CASSSIPGQRLLEAFF.

The chain has TRBV19 and TRBJ1-1; weak D call: TRBD1 (5 bases). The length of the CDR3 is 13 residues. Germline V gene sequence: CDR1 LNHDA, CDR2 SQIVND (reference sequence). Trimming pared 4 bases from V and 5 bases from J, leaving 11 bases between. Here the CDR3 reads CASSTGGRTEAFF. In nucleotides, the CDR3 is TGTGCCAGTAGTACCGGGGGTCGAACTGAAGCTTTCTTT.

This clone appeared once. The J gene is TRBJ1-3, the V gene TRBV5-1; possible D gene TRBD1, 6 bases. Germline-derived CDR1 and CDR2 are SGHRS and YFSETQ. Trimming took 0 bases from V and 4 from J, leaving 11 bases between them. The CDR3 sequence is 15 residues long. DNA of the CDR3: TGCGCCAGCAGCTTGGAGGGGGTCCCCGGAAACACCATATATTTT. This codes for CASSLEGVPGNTIYF.

Only a few counts were recorded for this clone. This chain uses TRBV2 with TRBJ1-5, with TRBD1 matching over 7 bases. Germline V CDR1 and CDR2: SNHLY, FYNNEI. The CDR3 totals 15 residues. V was pared by 6 bases and J by 4 bases, with 9 bases of the junction left unmatched. CDR3 nucleotide sequence: TGTGCCAGCAGCCGGACAGGTAGGACGAATCAGCCCCAGCATTTT. Translated, it gives CASSRTGRTNQPQHF.

The chain employs TRBV10-3 and TRBJ1-2; possible D gene TRBD1, 5 bases. Germline V gene sequence: CDR1 ENHRY, CDR2 SYGVKD. The CDR3 is made up of 12 amino acids. Trimming cost V 4 bases and J 3 bases, with 6 bases left between them. The CDR3 region is CAISAGYYGYTF. DNA of the CDR3: TGTGCCATCAGTGCAGGGTACTATGGCTACACCTTC.

V gene TRBV2 combines with J gene TRBJ1-6; 7 bases map to TRBD1. Per the germline V gene, CDR1 is SNHLY and CDR2 is FYNNEI. This CDR3 spans 16 amino acids. J was trimmed by 5 bases and V by 5 bases; bases with no gene match: 9. The CDR3: CASSPQGGLNNSPLHF. CDR3 nucleotide sequence: TGTGCCAGCAGTCCCCAGGGGGGACTTAATAATTCACCCCTCCACTTT.

J is TRBJ1-1 and V is TRBV18; a possible D gene is TRBD1 (5 bases). V dropped 4 bases and J dropped 6 bases, with 21 bases sitting between them. This CDR3 is built from 16 residues. Germline-derived CDR1 and CDR2 are KGHSH and LQKENI. CDR3 bases: TGTGCCAGCTCACTCGCGGCACAGGCAAGCATGGCTGAAGCTTTCTTT. Translated, it gives CASSLAAQASMAEAFF.

The V call is TRBV5-1, the J call TRBJ2-1, with D unresolved. CDR3 length: 15 residues. CDR1 is SGHRS and CDR2 is YFSETQ in the germline V gene. Trimming left V 6 bases short and J 2 bases short, with 15 bases between. This chain's CDR3 is CASTPGYVTYNEQFF. DNA for the CDR3: TGCGCCAGCACCCCAGGCTACGTTACCTACAATGAGCAGTTCTTC.

This chain links TRBV7-9 with TRBJ2-1, with 7 bases lining up with TRBD1. This CDR3 is built from 15 residues. The ends lost 0 bases at V and 2 bases at J; junction bases unmatched: 1. Germline assignment: CDR1 SEHNR and CDR2 FQNEAQ (reference sequence). The CDR3 sequence: CASSLAGGPYNEQFF. The CDR3 nucleotides are TGTGCCAGCAGCTTAGCAGGGGGCCCCTACAATGAGCAGTTCTTC. The variable domain in full, completed from reference TRBV7-9 and TRBJ2-1, reads DTGVSQNPRHKITKRGQNVTFRCDPISEHNRLYWYRQTLGQGPEFLTYFQNEAQLEKSRLLSDRFSAERPKGSFSTLEIQRTEQGDSAMYLCASSLAGGPYNEQFFGPGTRLTVL.

The chain uses TRBV5-1 and TRBJ2-3, with 8 bases fitting TRBD2. Germline CDR1 SGHRS, CDR2 YFSETQ. CDR3 size: 17 residues. The junction had 6 bases not matched to a gene; V was cut back by 0 bases and J by 0 bases. CDR3 amino acids: CASSLAGGRISTDTQYF. CDR3 nucleotides: TGCGCCAGCAGCTTGGCCGGCGGGAGGATAAGCACAGATACGCAGTATTTT.

In DNA, the CDR3 is TGTGCCAGCAGCCCCCCCCGGACTAGCGGGAGATACATAGGGACCCAGTACTTC. This codes for CASSPPRTSGRYIGTQYF. This chain uses TRBV5-4 with TRBJ2-5; the match to TRBD2 covers 13 bases. This CDR3 is built from 18 residues. J lost 7 bases, V lost 4 bases, and 16 bases had no gene match. The germline V gene has CDR1 SGHNT and CDR2 YYREEE (reference sequence).

The V gene is TRBV6-5, the J gene TRBJ1-4; no definite D call. Trimming took 1 base from V and 6 from J, leaving 9 bases between them. This CDR3 spans 14 amino acids. Germline CDR1 and CDR2: MNHEY and SVGAGI. The DNA for the CDR3 is TGTGCCAGCAGTTACTATAGCTCGGATGAAAAACTGTTTTTT. Protein: CASSYYSSDEKLFF.

This chain links TRBV2 with TRBJ1-2; possible D gene TRBD1, 6 bases. Trimming removed 4 bases at V and 4 bases at J, with 13 bases between. The germline gives CDR1 SNHLY, CDR2 FYNNEI. The CDR3 spans 14 residues. CDR3 nucleotide sequence: TGTGCCAGCAGTGCCTCACAGGGTGGCTATGGCTACACCTTC. It is translated as CASSASQGGYGYTF.

The chain employs TRBV19 and TRBJ2-1; 7 bases are a match to TRBD2. Germline V CDR1 and CDR2: LNHDA, SQIVND (reference sequence). V lost 8 bases, J lost 9 bases, and 7 bases stayed unmatched. The CDR3 extends over 12 amino acids. CDR3 in DNA: TGTGCCAGTGGGGGTTGGGGGGGTGAGCAGTTCTTC. This gives the protein CASGGWGGEQFF.

The chain has TRBV12-5 and TRBJ1-1; 9 nucleotides match TRBD1. Germline-derived CDR1 and CDR2 are LGHNT and FRNRAP. V lost 6 bases to trimming and J lost 9 bases; unmatched junction nucleotides: 11. The CDR3 sequence is 14 residues long. CDR3 DNA sequence: TGTGCTAGTGGCCTCACAGGGGGCCCGGGGAAAGCTTTCTTT. Its protein is CASGLTGGPGKAFF.

The V and J genes are TRBV15 and TRBJ1-2; 9 bases match TRBD1. Losses at the gene ends were 1 base for V and 5 bases for J; bases not matched to a gene: 5. CDR1 is LNHNV and CDR2 is YYDKDF in the germline V gene (reference sequence). The CDR3 totals 15 residues. CDR3 DNA: TGTGCCACCAGCAGAGTAAGAGGGACAGGGTATGGCTACACCTTC. This gives the protein CATSRVRGTGYGYTF. Full variable domain (missing parts from reference TRBV15 and TRBJ1-2): DAMVIQNPRYQVTQFGKPVTLSCSQTLNHNVMYWYQQKSSQAPKLLFHYYDKDFNNEADTPDNFQSRRPNTSFCFLDIRSPGLGDTAMYLCATSRVRGTGYGYTFGSGTRLTVV.

This clone was seen a single time. The chain links TRBV5-5 to TRBJ2-3; 9 nucleotides agree with TRBD1. The CDR3 extends over 16 amino acids. Trimming at V came to 4 bases and at J to 2 bases, leaving 8 bases not matched to a gene. Per germline, CDR1 SGHKS and CDR2 YYEKEE (reference sequence). The CDR3 region has the DNA TGTGCCAGCAGCCAAATACAGGGGGCCTCCACAGATACGCAGTATTTT. Amino acid sequence: CASSQIQGASTDTQYF.